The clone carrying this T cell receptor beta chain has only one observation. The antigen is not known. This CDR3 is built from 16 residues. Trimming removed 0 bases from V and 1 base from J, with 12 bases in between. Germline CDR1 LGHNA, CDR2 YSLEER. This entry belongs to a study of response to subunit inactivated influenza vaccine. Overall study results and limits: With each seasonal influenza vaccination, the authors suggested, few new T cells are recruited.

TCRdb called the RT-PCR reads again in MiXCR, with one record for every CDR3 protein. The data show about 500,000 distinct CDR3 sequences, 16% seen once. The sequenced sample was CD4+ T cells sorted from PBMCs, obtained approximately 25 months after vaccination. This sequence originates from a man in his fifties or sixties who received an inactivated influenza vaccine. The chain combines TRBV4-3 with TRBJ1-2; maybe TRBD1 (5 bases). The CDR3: CASSQDRGGVNYGYTF. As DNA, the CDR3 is TGCGCCAGCAGCCAAGATCGGGGAGGGGTTAACTATGGCTACACCTTC.